The clone carrying this TCR beta chain showed up just a few times. Sequencing was performed with immunoSEQ multiplex PCR; in TCRdb, only in-frame clones are kept and a portion is missing. The data contain approximately 340,000 clones, 87% of them seen just once; the ten biggest clones take up approximately 9.9%. The record originates from a study of blood T cell repertoires in COVID-19. Study summary: The United States, Italy and Spain provided the acute and convalescent COVID-19 samples.

Looked up from germline, CDR1 is LGHDT and CDR2 is YNNKEL (reference sequence). The CDR3 is 18 amino acids. Unmatched junction bases numbered 12, after V lost 4 bases and J lost 0 bases. This TCR was sampled from a man younger than 45 with COVID-19, enrolled during active disease. The chain links TRBV3-1 (or the pseudogene TRBV3-2) to TRBJ2-1; 7 nucleotides agree with TRBD2. The sequencing input was peripheral blood. CDR3 protein: CASSPGEGQMSSYNEQFF. The CDR3 bases are TGTGCCAGCAGCCCGGGGGAGGGGCAGATGAGCTCCTACAATGAGCAGTTCTTC.